The 9 T cell receptor beta chains below come from one sample, sequenced in a study of Tregs in tolerant kidney transplant recipients. TCRdb's table, derived via immunoSEQ multiplex PCR, lists solely in-frame clones and lacks some. The sample shows 50,000 or so clones, and about 0.82% sits with its ten largest clones. The source was CD4+ T cells from blood, collected before the transplant. The source is a human donor who received a combined kidney and bone marrow transplant.

Turning to this clone: The read is 3 residues too short to cover the CDR3 end, so that end is filled in from the germline J gene. This chain connects TRBV10-3 to TRBJ2-2, with 10 bases aligning to TRBD1. V was clipped by 5 bases and J by 3 bases; unmatched bases: 3. Per germline, CDR1 ENHRY and CDR2 SYGVKD. This CDR3 has 15 residues. The CDR3 is CAISWTGGDTGELFF. CDR3 DNA (partial): TGTGCCATCAGTTGGACAGGGGGAGACACCGGGGAG.

On this clone itself: The CDR3 is cut off 3 residues early in the read; its end comes from the germline J gene. The chain uses TRBV11-2 and TRBJ2-2, with D possibly being TRBD2 (7 bases). V was pared by 5 bases and J by 4 bases, with 8 bases between. The CDR3 contains 13 residues. The germline V gene encodes CDR1 SGHAT and CDR2 FQNNGV. This chain's CDR3 is CASSRGGTGELFF. Partial CDR3 DNA: TGTGCCAGCAGCAGGGGGGGCACCGGGGAG.

As for this clone: Coverage ceases 3 residues before the CDR3 finishes, and the germline J gene fills in the end. This chain uses TRBV7-2 with TRBJ1-1, with D possibly TRBD1 on 6 matching bases. The CDR3 spans 14 residues. Germline CDR1 reads SGHTA; CDR2 reads FQGNSA. The V and J ends lost 1 base and 6 bases respectively, with 12 bases between them. CDR3 sequence reads: CASSLVQGLAEAFF. CDR3 DNA, as far as it was read: TGTGCCAGCAGCTTAGTCCAGGGGTTAGCTGAA. Drawing the rest from reference TRBV7-2 and TRBJ1-1, the complete variable domain is GAGVSQSPSNKVTEKGKDVELRCDPISGHTALYWYRQSLGQGLEFLIYFQGNSAPDKSGLPSDRFSAERTGGSVSTLTIQRTQQEDSAVYLCASSLVQGLAEAFFGQGTRLTVV.

Concerning this clone: The CDR3 goes on 3 residues after the read ends, and that part is filled in from the germline J gene. V and J are TRBV11-2 and TRBJ1-2, with D perhaps TRBD1 (6 bases). The CDR3 loop spans 15 amino acids. Germline CDR1 and CDR2: SGHAT and FQNNGV. The sequenced CDR3 bases are TGTGCCAGCAGCCCGAGACTACAGGGTGTCGTGGGC. Translated, it gives CASSPRLQGVVG. The whole CDR3 is CASSPRLQGVVGYTF.

In regard to this clone: The read halts 3 residues ahead of the CDR3 end, with the missing end drawn from the germline J gene. This chain links TRBV19 with TRBJ1-5; 7 bases map to TRBD1. Trimming cost V 4 bases and J 1 base; bases outside gene matches: 7. This CDR3 comprises 16 residues. Germline values: CDR1 LNHDA, CDR2 SQIVND (reference sequence). The DNA read from the CDR3 is TGTGCCAGTAGTAGCCAGGGGGTAGGGAGCAATCAGCCC. Protein: CASSSQGVGSNQP. From start to end, the CDR3 is CASSSQGVGSNQPQHF.

Regarding this clone: The missing CDR3 end, 3 residues past where the read stops, is filled in from the germline J gene. The V gene is TRBV11-2, the J gene TRBJ2-3; D perhaps matches TRBD2 (5 bases). Deletions cut 2 bases from V and 4 bases from J, with 13 bases between. CDR1 SGHAT and CDR2 FQNNGV come from the germline V gene. This CDR3 is built from 15 residues. Incomplete CDR3 DNA: TGTGCCAGCAGCTTATTTTTGAGAGGGCCAGATACG. Its protein is CASSLFLRGPDT. From start to end, the CDR3 is CASSLFLRGPDTQYF.

Regarding this clone: The read falls 3 residues short of the CDR3 end, and the missing part is taken from the germline J gene. This chain links TRBV18 with TRBJ1-1; 7 nucleotides match TRBD1. CDR1 KGHSH and CDR2 LQKENI come from the germline V gene. CDR3 length equals 15 residues. V lost 8 bases and J lost 2; bases outside the gene matches: 11. The sequenced CDR3 bases are TGTGCCAGCCGTCCCGGGACAGACCCTAACACTGAA. Translation gives CASRPGTDPNTE. The whole CDR3 sequence reads CASRPGTDPNTEAFF.

Turning to this clone: The sequence runs out 3 residues before the end of the CDR3; the remainder is reconstructed from the germline J gene. V gene TRBV7-9 combines with J gene TRBJ1-1, with 9 positions matching TRBD1. This CDR3 contains 15 residues. Germline CDR1 and CDR2: SEHNR and FQNEAQ (reference sequence). Unmatched junction bases numbered 4, after V lost 3 bases and J lost 2 bases. This CDR3 reads CASSFRQGGNTEAFF. The CDR3 DNA, read in part, is TGTGCCAGCAGCTTCCGACAGGGGGGCAACACTGAA.

In regard to this clone: The observed sequence ends 3 residues before the CDR3 terminus, with the missing tail filled in from the germline J gene. The chain combines TRBV5-1 with TRBJ2-3; 13 nucleotides align to TRBD2. V lost 8 bases to trimming and J lost 4 bases; unmatched junction nucleotides: 7. CDR1 and CDR2 from the germline V gene are SGHRS and YFSETQ. The CDR3 is 15 residues long. CDR3: CASTSGRAPPDTQYF. The part of the CDR3 DNA that was read is TGCGCCAGTACTAGCGGGAGGGCCCCCCCAGATACG.